This TCR beta chain stems from a study of regulatory T cells in long-lasting Graves disease (dated by TCRdb to the early 2020s). In terms of the full investigation: Newly diagnosed Graves' disease patients had taken antithyroid drugs for less than 3 months. A total of 33 samples were covered by TCR sequencing, comprising around 13 persistent and around 20 newly diagnosed Graves' disease patients. The study was registered as a clinical trial and conducted in China. Patients with persistent Graves' disease were compared with patients with newly diagnosed Graves' disease using TCR sequencing and RNA sequencing of peripheral blood. What the research found in general, with its limitations: Persistent patients shared more public clonotypes among themselves (around 2,500) than newly diagnosed patients did (about 1,000). Only the TCR beta chain was sequenced and analyzed. The study examined only peripheral blood because the primary lesion, thyroid tissue, could not be accessed. Persistent disease showed preferential use of TRBV28, TRBJ1-2 and TRBJ2-5, whereas newly diagnosed disease favored TRBV20-1 and TRBJ2-1. Compared with newly diagnosed patients, patients with persistent Graves' disease had lower TCR Shannon entropy and fewer highly expanded clones, which suggests clonal expansion. As a limitation, the authors acknowledged that the small sample size may reduce accuracy.

This clonotype was observed at least ten times. There is no known antigen for this receptor. No much larger clonotype is one base removed from it; base qualities were not supplied. The library was obtained by multiplex PCR. The data were produced on an Illumina HiSeq 4000. iRepertoire HTBI primers and Arm-PCR amplification of CDR3 regions were used to construct TCR beta libraries. PCR products were gel purified before sequencing. From the authors' description of their analysis: A total of some 65 TRBV and 14 TRBJ segments were identified across samples and were used for gene usage analysis of CDR3 amino acid clonotypes. COPE and FqMerger were used to merge the filtered high-quality paired reads into contigs. BLAST was used to align contigs to IMGT TRBV, TRBD and TRBJ reference genes, and CDR3 was defined according to IMGT. Any clonotype with a frequency above 0.1% was counted as a highly expanded clone. Shannon entropy was used to measure repertoire diversity, and the Gini coefficient was used to measure V-J evenness. A clonotype found in more than one individual was treated as public. The raw public data were reprocessed by TCRdb itself: fastp quality trimming at Q25, MiXCR clonotype calling, in-frame beta chains only. Under each unique CDR3 protein, matching rows form one entry showing the most common genes and DNA. The V and J calls follow TCRdb's processing rather than the paper's. In all, the sample holds about 520,000 distinct CDR3 sequences, and approximately 12% of those were seen once. About 8.9% of the sample is taken by the ten largest.

V loses 6 bases at its end and J loses 3 bases; junction bases beyond the gene matches: 10. CDR1 and CDR2, per the germline V gene, are MNHNS and SASEGT. Counted from cysteine to phenylalanine, this CDR3 has 17 amino acids. Only the CDR3 part of the read is kept: 51 bases, read in frame from the first base. What this sample's time point label stands for: newly diagnosed GD, antithyroid drugs for less than 3 months. For both TCR sequencing and RNA sequencing, RNA was extracted from PBMCs using TRIzol. The diagnosis of Graves' disease followed American Thyroid Association guidelines. Patients were recruited from an endocrinology department in Xi'an, China. Each patient gave approximately 10 milliliters of peripheral blood, collected in an EDTA anticoagulant tube. PBMCs were isolated by Ficoll Paque Plus density gradient separation without further T cell sorting. An Agilent 2100 Bioanalyzer and agarose gel were used to check RNA quality, and a NanoDrop 2000 was used to measure RNA concentration.

The data were also submitted as part of a second study, on T cells in Graves' hyperthyroidism and ophthalmopathy. The other study reports the following: Stable Graves' hyperthyroidism was defined as the absence of progression to ophthalmopathy over 18 months of follow-up. Hyperthyroidism patients were newly diagnosed, had a disease duration of under 2 months, and were aged 18 to 65 years. Exclusion was applied to patients with uncontrolled infections, other autoimmune diseases, pregnancy or lactation. Diagnoses were established on the basis of clinical symptoms, serum thyroxine and TRAb, thyroid ultrasound, and orbital computed tomography. For the first round of RT-PCR on the TCR CDR3, the HTBI primer set was used together with the Qiagen OneStep RT-PCR kit. Blood samples also contained most of the expanded thyroid clonotypes (frequency above 0.001), which suggests that blood repertoires may reflect thyroid immune responses. Ophthalmopathy was separated from stable hyperthyroidism by a 13 V-J signature model, with 85% to 90% sensitivity and approximately 81% specificity obtained in cross-validation and 80%/75% obtained in testing. During validation, the model predicted progression to ophthalmopathy a median of about 6.5 months ahead of onset, with around 71% sensitivity and 72% to 80% specificity. To identify TCR V-J signatures that set the groups apart, the researchers used a discovery cohort of approximately 98 patients, made up of approximately 43 with Graves' ophthalmopathy and 57 with stable Graves' hyperthyroidism. An independent validation cohort of about 20 hyperthyroidism patients and more than 15 patients who later progressed to ophthalmopathy tested prospective prediction of ophthalmopathy. The 100 discovery patients were randomly split 7:3 into training and test sets. The study also compared thyroid tissue and blood T-cell repertoires from five or six Graves' hyperthyroidism patients. Following sampling, methimazole starting at 30 mg daily was given to hyperthyroidism patients, and high-dose intravenous methylprednisolone was given to ophthalmopathy patients. Libraries were constructed in a second round of multiplex PCR, after which size selection and purification were performed. Libraries were sequenced paired-end with 100 bp reads on an Illumina HiSeq2000. SOAPnuke was used to process the raw data, throwing out any read that contained adapters or uncalled bases, had a mean Phred below 15, or lacked an exact constant-primer or identifier match. High-quality paired reads were merged using COPE v1.2.5, and each unique nucleotide sequence was defined as a clonotype. MiTCR v1.1 was used to align clonotypes to the IMGT TRBV, TRBD and TRBJ reference segments. The analysis was restricted to V-J combinations with a frequency above 0.0001, which together covered just over 98% of the repertoires. A TCS score was defined as the ratio between F50 (clonal expansion) and ExV (chaos), using BLOSUM62-based TCRdist between CDR3 peptides within each V-J. Welch's t-statistics and random forest reduced roughly 540 V-J features to some 14, which were used in a naive Bayes classifier (R e1071). Sample size was not statistically predetermined, and investigators were not blinded to group allocation. The paper reports TCR Vbeta CDR3 sequencing of some 140 peripheral blood samples: 40 or so ophthalmopathy, 70 to 85 hyperthyroidism and around 17 progressor patients.

The chain is made from TRBV6-1 and TRBJ2-7; TRBD2 matches 14 bases in the middle. The sequencing used peripheral blood mononuclear cells (PBMCs), collected at new diagnosis, from a patient treated with antithyroid drugs. The receptor was derived from a woman between 25 and 40 years old with Graves disease. Donor details come from another sample of the same person, matched by shared clones. The CDR3 is CASRTGTSGRSGYEQYF. The DNA sequence reads TGTGCCAGCAGAACCGGGACTAGCGGGAGATCAGGCTACGAGCAGTACTTC.